This TCR beta chain was sequenced in a study of CD8 T cells in ankylosing spondylitis. Findings and limits, study-wide: Disease-linked clones proved CD8+ and comparatively uncommon in peripheral blood. Seemingly distinctive of ankylosing spondylitis blood was a TCR beta motif formed by eight highly homologous variants.

The CDR3 length is 12 residues. The V gene's germline CDR1 is GTSNPN and CDR2 SVGIG (reference sequence). The ends were cut back, 0 bases at V and 6 bases at J, with 9 bases in the middle. To note about this clonotype: Its antigen remains unknown.

Via MiXCR, TCRdb re-called the 5' RACE reads, giving one row per CDR3 protein. The table shows 200,000 to 250,000 distinct CDR3 sequences, with 15% to 20% occurring only once. The origin of this receptor is a male donor with ankylosing spondylitis. The chain couples TRBV30 to TRBJ2-7; D gene unclear. The sequencing sample was made of blood, either unsorted or a sorted T cell fraction (not recorded which). Here the CDR3 reads CAWSVVAVEQYF. The CDR3 coding sequence is TGTGCCTGGAGTGTAGTGGCTGTCGAGCAGTACTTC.